This passage covers 26 T cell receptor beta chains from one sample sequenced in a study of CD8 T cells in Susac syndrome (dated by TCRdb to between 2018 and 2021). Library method: the immunoSEQ multiplex PCR assay. RNA was extracted using the RNeasy kit, and roughly 0.45 to 1 microgram was reverse transcribed with random hexamers. TCRdb cleaned the public reads at Q25 with fastp, built clones with MiXCR and kept in-frame beta chains. Rows merge per CDR3 protein into single entries with the most common DNA and genes. Here the sample has 300,000 or so distinct CDR3 sequences; 92% occur a single time. The ten largest clonotypes hold 0.065% of the sample. Sequencing was performed on CD4+ T cells from PBMCs. Source of these receptors: a human donor with multiple sclerosis.

The chain is built from TRBV4-2 and TRBJ2-1; 8 bases line up with TRBD2. V was pared by 4 bases and J by 6 bases, with 11 bases of the junction left unmatched. The germline V gene encodes CDR1 LGHNA and CDR2 YNFKEQ. There are 16 residues in the CDR3. CDR3 coding DNA: TGTGCCAGCAGCCCACCGGGACTAGAAAAGATCAATGAGCAGTTCTTC. Protein product: CASSPPGLEKINEQFF.

The genes are TRBV12-3 or TRBV12-4 and TRBJ1-4; no firm D call. CDR3 length: 19 amino acids. Trimming removed 5 bases from V and 0 bases from J, with 22 bases in between. The DNA for the CDR3 is TGTGCCAGCAGTCCTTCACCTTGGCCTAATGACGCAACTAATGAAAAACTGTTTTTT. It translates to CASSPSPWPNDATNEKLFF.

The chain employs TRBV27 and TRBJ1-2, with D possibly being TRBD1 (5 bases). This CDR3 has 17 amino acids. The V gene's germline CDR1 is MNHEY and CDR2 SMNVEV (reference sequence). V was clipped by 2 bases and J by 0 bases, with 16 bases between them. The CDR3 DNA reads TGTGCCAGCAGTTTAAATACAGTTTGGGGGACTAACTATGGCTACACCTTC. It is translated as CASSLNTVWGTNYGYTF.

This sequence joins TRBV7-9 and TRBJ2-2, with D tentatively TRBD1 or TRBD2 (6 bases each). Per germline, CDR1 SEHNR and CDR2 FQNEAQ (reference sequence). Trimming pared 1 base from V and 6 bases from J, leaving 15 bases between. This CDR3 is 16 amino acids long. The CDR3: CASSLVGGVKAGELFF. In nucleotides, the CDR3 is TGTGCCAGCAGCTTAGTCGGGGGCGTTAAGGCCGGGGAGCTGTTTTTT.

V usage is TRBV29-1 and J usage is TRBJ2-5; unclear D gene. The CDR3 consists of 12 residues. V lost 7 bases and J lost 4, with 13 bases in between. Looked up from germline, CDR1 is SQVTM and CDR2 is ANQGSEA. The CDR3 reads CSARPLSETQYF. The CDR3 nucleotides are TGCAGCGCTCGGCCTCTATCAGAGACCCAGTACTTC.

The chain couples TRBV19 to TRBJ1-1; D unresolved. CDR1 is LNHDA and CDR2 is SQIVND in the germline V gene (reference sequence). V lost 5 bases and J 0 bases, leaving 7 bases between the germline ends. CDR3 length equals 13 residues. The CDR3, as DNA: TGTGCCAGTAGTGCGACACTGAACACTGAAGCTTTCTTT. This gives the protein CASSATLNTEAFF.

This chain joins TRBV9 and TRBJ1-1; no clear D gene. The length of the CDR3 is 13 residues. Germline values: CDR1 SGDLS, CDR2 YYNGEE. V was clipped by 4 bases and J by 1 base, with 8 bases between them. The CDR3 nucleotides read TGTGCCAGCAGCCTGCAGACGAACACTGAAGCTTTCTTT. This codes for CASSLQTNTEAFF. The full variable domain, in which reference TRBV9 and TRBJ1-1 provide the parts outside the CDR3, is DSGVTQTPKHLITATGQRVTLRCSPRSGDLSVYWYQQSLDQGLQFLIQYYNGEERAKGNILERFSAQQFPDLHSELNLSSLELGDSALYFCASSLQTNTEAFFGQGTRLTVV.

The chain combines TRBV7-9 with TRBJ2-3; no clear D gene. Trimming took off 4 bases at V and 2 bases at J, with 10 bases between the two ends. CDR1 is SEHNR and CDR2 is FQNEAQ in the germline V gene (reference sequence). The CDR3 runs to 14 residues. CDR3 in amino acids: CASSSTLSTDTQYF. Here the CDR3 DNA reads TGTGCCAGCAGCTCGACCCTCTCCACAGATACGCAGTATTTT.

The rearrangement uses TRBV6-5 and TRBJ1-1; D is unclear. Trimming stripped 2 bases from V and 5 bases from J, with 12 bases between. Per germline, CDR1 MNHEY and CDR2 SVGAGI. The CDR3 length is 14 residues. The CDR3 DNA is TGTGCCAGCAGTTACGGGCGGTCGGGTACTGAAGCTTTCTTT. Amino acid sequence: CASSYGRSGTEAFF.

V is TRBV29-1 and J is TRBJ2-3; 12 positions agree with TRBD2. The J segment lost 0 bases and the V segment lost 1 base, leaving 11 bases of the junction unmatched. CDR1 SQVTM and CDR2 ANQGSEA come from the germline V gene. CDR3 length: 19 residues. Here the CDR3 reads CSVEGTVTSGGRSTDTQYF. CDR3 nucleotide sequence: TGCAGCGTTGAAGGGACAGTGACTAGCGGGGGCCGCAGCACAGATACGCAGTATTTT.

The V call is TRBV12-3 or TRBV12-4, the J call TRBJ2-1; 12 bases agree with TRBD1. This CDR3 has 14 residues. V lost 4 bases to trimming and J lost 7 bases; unmatched junction nucleotides: 2. Written as DNA, the CDR3 is TGTGCCAGCAGTTGGGGACAGGGGGCGAATGAGCAGTTCTTC. Amino acids: CASSWGQGANEQFF.

The chain recombines TRBV3-1 with TRBJ1-5; D remains ambiguous. The CDR3 length is 14 residues. The germline CDR1 and CDR2 sequences are LGHDT and YNNKEL (reference sequence). The V end lost 4 bases, the J end lost 4 bases, and 11 bases lay between the germline ends. CDR3 sequence reads: CASSPGLLNQPQHF. The CDR3 bases are TGTGCCAGCAGCCCCGGACTGTTGAATCAGCCCCAGCATTTT.

CDR3 nucleotide sequence: TGCGCCAGCAGCTTGGGGTGGCAGGACTATGGCTACACCTTC. It is translated as CASSLGWQDYGYTF. The V gene is TRBV5-1, the J gene TRBJ1-2; no firm D call. The CDR3 contains 14 residues. V was cut by 0 bases and J by 3 bases, with 9 bases left in between. CDR1 and CDR2 from the germline V gene are SGHRS and YFSETQ.

The chain couples TRBV18 to TRBJ1-1; a possible D gene is TRBD1 (6 bases). The germline V gene has CDR1 KGHSH and CDR2 LQKENI. V shed 4 bases and J shed 6 bases, with 9 bases lying between them. The CDR3 contains 12 residues. CDR3 in amino acids: CASSQGQPEAFF. The CDR3, as DNA: TGTGCCAGCTCACAAGGACAGCCTGAAGCTTTCTTT.

The chain recombines TRBV29-1 with TRBJ1-2; 7 bases agree with TRBD1. There are 14 residues in the CDR3. V gave up 5 bases and J gave up 0 bases; unmatched junction bases: 6. CDR1 is SQVTM, CDR2 ANQGSEA, per germline. The chain's CDR3 is CSVQGGASNYGYTF. The CDR3 nucleotides are TGCAGCGTTCAGGGGGGGGCGTCTAACTATGGCTACACCTTC.

The chain couples TRBV2 to TRBJ2-2; tentative D call: TRBD2 (5 bases). Germline CDR1 SNHLY, CDR2 FYNNEI. V gave up 6 bases and J gave up 1 base, with 9 bases separating them. The CDR3 is made up of 14 amino acids. CDR3 sequence: CASRDTRNTGELFF. DNA of the CDR3: TGTGCCAGCAGGGATACTAGGAACACCGGGGAGCTGTTTTTT.

The V gene is TRBV3-1, the J gene TRBJ1-2; a weak D match, TRBD1 (5 bases). The V and J ends lost 2 bases and 3 bases respectively, with 7 bases between them. Germline loops: CDR1 LGHDT, CDR2 YNNKEL (reference sequence). The CDR3 runs to 13 residues. The CDR3 bases are TGTGCCAGCAGCCAACTAGGGGACTATGGCTACACCTTC. This translates into CASSQLGDYGYTF.

This clonotype is a singleton in its sample. CDR3 sequence: CASRMTGGVTEAFF. The CDR3 DNA sequence: TGCGCCAGCAGGATGACAGGGGGTGTCACTGAAGCTTTCTTT. This sequence joins TRBV5-1 and TRBJ1-1; 9 bases are a match to TRBD1. The germline V gene has CDR1 SGHRS and CDR2 YFSETQ. There are 14 residues in the CDR3. J was trimmed by 4 bases and V by 5 bases; bases with no gene match: 6.

CDR3 bases: TGTGCCAGCAGTTACTCGCGGTCGCAGGCGACGAAAAAACTGTTTTTT. Translation gives CASSYSRSQATKKLFF. This chain uses TRBV6-5 with TRBJ1-4; D gene unclear. The CDR3 runs to 16 residues. Germline CDR1 and CDR2: MNHEY and SVGAGI. V lost 0 bases and J 9 bases, leaving 17 bases between the germline ends.

The chain links TRBV2 to TRBJ2-5; 11 bases agree with TRBD1. Germline V gives CDR1 SNHLY, CDR2 FYNNEI. J was trimmed by 5 bases and V by 8 bases; bases with no gene match: 10. This CDR3 is built from 15 residues. DNA for the CDR3: TGTGCCAGCGCCGGACAGGGGGCATCGGTTGAGACCCAGTACTTC. It encodes CASAGQGASVETQYF. Looking up the rest from reference TRBV2 and TRBJ2-5 gives the full variable domain: EPEVTQTPSHQVTQMGQEVILRCVPISNHLYFYWYRQILGQKVEFLVSFYNNEISEKSEIFDDQFSVERPDGSNFTLKIRSTKLEDSAMYFCASAGQGASVETQYFGPGTRLLVL.

The J gene is TRBJ2-3, the V gene TRBV5-1, with TRBD2 identical over 9 bases. Losses at the gene ends were 0 bases for V and 3 bases for J; bases not matched to a gene: 8. The germline V gene encodes CDR1 SGHRS and CDR2 YFSETQ. The CDR3 length is 17 residues. In DNA, the CDR3 is TGCGCCAGCAGCTTGGAGGGAGCGGGGGGCGGTACAGATACGCAGTATTTT. This translates into CASSLEGAGGGTDTQYF.

The V gene is TRBV3-1, the J gene TRBJ1-5; D unclear. Germline lookup yields CDR1 LGHDT and CDR2 YNNKEL (reference sequence). The CDR3 is 14 residues long. The V gene lost 1 base and the J gene lost 4 bases, with 8 bases spanning the gap. In DNA, the CDR3 is TGTGCCAGCAGCCAAGGACGGCAGAATCAGCCCCAGCATTTT. Translating gives CASSQGRQNQPQHF.

The chain couples TRBV7-9 to TRBJ2-1; no clear D. The CDR3 totals 14 residues. With 6 bases removed from V and 6 bases from J, the gap between germline ends came to 15 bases. Germline lookup yields CDR1 SEHNR and CDR2 FQNEAQ (reference sequence). CDR3 bases: TGTGCCAGCAGGCTCCTCTCTAAAGGCAATGAGCAGTTCTTC. It encodes CASRLLSKGNEQFF.

The table lists this clonotype with a few counts. The CDR3 spells CASSYILRGVAVEQYF. In nucleotides, the CDR3 is TGTGCCAGCAGTTACATTCTTCGAGGGGTGGCGGTCGAGCAGTACTTC. This chain joins TRBV6-5 and TRBJ2-7; D may correspond to TRBD1 or TRBD2 (5 bases each). Trimming removed 2 bases from V and 6 bases from J, with 20 bases in between. The CDR3 sequence is 16 residues long. Germline V gene sequence: CDR1 MNHEY, CDR2 SVGAGI.

The rearrangement joins TRBV7-3 to TRBJ2-7; TRBD2 matches 11 bases. Germline V lookup: CDR1 SGHTA, CDR2 FQGTGA. The CDR3 has 16 residues. Trimming removed 5 bases from V and 6 bases from J; junction bases left unmatched: 12. The CDR3 region is CASSRGVAGGPGEQYF. The CDR3 nucleotides read TGTGCCAGCAGCAGAGGTGTAGCGGGAGGGCCGGGCGAGCAGTACTTC.

The CDR3 protein is CASSRGDSQETQYF. The CDR3 region has the DNA TGTGCCAGCAGCAGGGGAGACAGTCAAGAGACCCAGTACTTC. V and J are TRBV7-2 and TRBJ2-5; D is possibly TRBD1 or TRBD2 (5 bases each). CDR1 is SGHTA and CDR2 is FQGNSA in the germline V gene. The CDR3 has 14 residues. Trimming cost V 5 bases and J 2 bases, with 12 bases left between them.